This TCR beta chain was retrieved from a study of T-cell reconstitution after alpha-beta-depleted transplantation in children. V gave up 6 bases and J gave up 7 bases, with 9 bases separating them. This CDR3 spans 11 amino acids. Per germline, CDR1 MDHEN and CDR2 SYDVKM. Researchers prepared the TCRbeta library using unique molecular identifiers, the study reports. TCRdb re-analysed the PCR reads in MiXCR, keeping a single row per CDR3 protein. The data show about 400,000 distinct CDR3 sequences, roughly 20% seen once. The TCR originated in a human donor who donated a stem cell graft to a child with acute myeloid leukemia. The gene calls are TRBV28 and TRBJ2-5; a possible D gene is TRBD1 (5 bases). The sample was PBMCs from the stem cell graft donor, taken from the stem cell graft. The CDR3 DNA reads TGTGCCAGCAGAGGGGAAGCGACCCAGTACTTC. It yields the protein CASRGEATQYF.